Following are 17 T cell receptor beta chains from one sample sequenced in a study of blood T cells in healthy people across ages. Using a J-beta primer mix together with a sample-barcoded 5' primer, a second PCR was run for about 7 to 12 cycles. TCRdb used MiXCR to reprocess the 5' RACE reads, holding one entry per CDR3 protein. The sample has around 1,000,000 distinct CDR3 sequences, 35% to 45% seen once; the top ten hold about an eighth. Source material: blood. The receptors originated from a man between 18 and 35 years old in good health.

V is TRBV7-9 and J is TRBJ1-5; D call uncertain. The germline gives CDR1 SEHNR, CDR2 FQNEAQ (reference sequence). Trimming took off 1 base at V and 7 bases at J, with 14 bases between the two ends. This CDR3 is 15 amino acids long. The CDR3 loop reads CASSLGGGSGQPQHF. The CDR3 DNA follows: TGTGCCAGCAGCTTAGGGGGAGGGAGCGGCCAGCCCCAGCATTTT.

This clonotype was detected once. It may be a read error: a sequence one base away is much more abundant. The chain has TRBV6-2 or TRBV6-3 and TRBJ2-5; 8 nucleotides align to TRBD2. The J call is in doubt because the DNA end fits TRBJ2-7 better. The CDR3 has 16 residues. From germline, CDR1 is MNHEY and CDR2 SVGEGT. This chain's CDR3 is CAGSYSETSEGFEQYF. CDR3 coding DNA: TGTGCCGGCAGTTACTCGGAGACTAGCGAGGGCTTCGAGCAGTACTTC.

This clonotype was counted a few times. The genes are TRBV12-3 or TRBV12-4 and TRBJ1-1, with D perhaps matching TRBD1 (5 bases). The V end lost 5 bases, the J end lost 8 bases, and 9 bases lay between the germline ends. CDR3 size: 11 residues. DNA for the CDR3: TGTGCCAGCAGTCCGCGACAGGAAGCTTTCTTT. It is translated as CASSPRQEAFF.

A word on this clonotype: A much larger clonotype is one base distant, so this may be a read error. The rearrangement joins TRBV5-1 to TRBJ2-3; the match to TRBD2 covers 12 bases. The CDR3 sequence is 15 residues long. The germline gives CDR1 SGHRS, CDR2 YFSETQ. V was pared by 6 bases and J by 6 bases, with 8 bases of the junction left unmatched. The DNA for the CDR3 is TGCGCCAGCACACTAGCGGGGGGATCACGGGATACGCAGTATTTT. Protein product: CASTLAGGSRDTQYF. Supplemented by reference TRBV5-1 and TRBJ2-3, the full variable domain reads KAGVTQTPRYLIKTRGQQVTLSCSPISGHRSVSWYQQTPGQGLQFLFEYFSETQRNKGNFPGRFSGRQFSNSRSEMNVSTLELGDSALYLCASTLAGGSRDTQYFGPGTRLTVL.

The chain employs TRBV4-3 and TRBJ1-5; the D is unclear. The germline CDR1 and CDR2 sequences are LGHNA and YSLEER. V lost 0 bases and J 4 bases, leaving 13 bases between the germline ends. This CDR3 region has 16 residues. CDR3 sequence reads: CASSQDPRASNQPQHF. The CDR3 nucleotides are TGCGCCAGCAGCCAAGATCCGCGGGCATCTAATCAGCCCCAGCATTTT.

The chain uses TRBV10-3 and TRBJ2-7, with 9 bases fitting TRBD2. The V gene's germline CDR1 is ENHRY and CDR2 SYGVKD. The CDR3 extends over 14 amino acids. V dropped 6 bases and J dropped 7; count of bases not matched to a gene: 10. For the CDR3, the DNA is TGTGCCATCAGAAGCGGGGGGACCCACAATGAGCAGTACTTC. Its protein product is CAIRSGGTHNEQYF.

This clonotype was counted between two and nine times. This chain connects TRBV28 to TRBJ1-5; D is perhaps TRBD1 (5 bases). This CDR3 spans 13 amino acids. From germline, CDR1 is MDHEN and CDR2 SYDVKM. The CDR3 loop is CAGGGYSNQPQHF. The CDR3 nucleotides are TGTGCTGGGGGAGGGTATAGCAATCAGCCCCAGCATTTT. The full variable domain, rest sourced from reference TRBV28 and TRBJ1-5, is DVKVTQSSRYLVKRTGEKVFLECVQDMDHENMFWYRQDPGLGLRLIYFSYDVKMKEKGDIPEGYSVSREKKERFSLILESASTNQTSMYLCAGGGYSNQPQHFGDGTRLSIL.

This clonotype was seen a few times. V and J are TRBV3-1 and TRBJ2-6; no definite D call. This CDR3 spans 13 amino acids. Trimming removed 6 bases at V and 0 bases at J, with 3 bases between. CDR1 and CDR2 (germline): LGHDT, YNNKEL (reference sequence). CDR3: CASRDSGANVLTF. The CDR3 DNA reads TGTGCCAGCAGGGACTCTGGGGCCAACGTCCTGACTTTC.

A note on this clonotype: Given a much more abundant clone one base away, this may be a read error. The chain's CDR3 is CSVGMGDPYNEQFF. CDR3 nucleotide sequence: TGCAGCGTTGGGATGGGGGACCCCTACAATGAGCAGTTCTTC. The V and J genes are TRBV29-1 and TRBJ2-1, with D perhaps assigned TRBD1 or TRBD2 (5 bases each). Trimming pared 4 bases from V and 2 bases from J, leaving 12 bases between. The germline V gene has CDR1 SQVTM and CDR2 ANQGSEA. CDR3 length: 14 amino acids.

The V and J genes are TRBV7-2 and TRBJ1-2; the D is unclear. Trimming removed 5 bases from V and 4 bases from J, with 11 bases in between. Germline lookup yields CDR1 SGHTA and CDR2 FQGNSA. The CDR3 extends over 13 amino acids. CDR3 sequence reads: CASSVGMTYGYTF. The CDR3, as DNA: TGTGCCAGCAGCGTTGGGATGACCTATGGCTACACCTTC.

The genes are TRBV20-1 and TRBJ1-5; D gene ambiguous. Germline V gene data show CDR1 as DFQATT and CDR2 as SNEGSKA (reference sequence). Trimming stripped 5 bases from V and 0 bases from J, with 14 bases between. The CDR3 is 15 amino acids. The CDR3 loop is CSALLDGYSNQPQHF. CDR3 nucleotide sequence: TGCAGTGCTTTATTAGACGGATATAGCAATCAGCCCCAGCATTTT.

This clonotype was recorded a few times. This sequence joins TRBV29-1 and TRBJ1-2; unclear D gene. Germline loops: CDR1 SQVTM, CDR2 ANQGSEA. V lost 7 bases, J lost 7 bases, and 10 bases lay in between. The CDR3 has 10 amino acids. The DNA of the CDR3 is TGCAGCGCTTCGGGCTCTGGCTACACCTTC. It encodes CSASGSGYTF.

This clonotype was counted only a few times. The CDR3 DNA reads as TGTGCCAGCAGTTACAAGAACAGCTCCTACGAGCAGTACTTC. Translated: CASSYKNSSYEQYF. The V call is TRBV6-6, the J call TRBJ2-7; no clear D gene. V lost 2 bases to trimming and J lost 0 bases, with 8 bases between them. Germline CDR1 and CDR2: MNHNY and SVGAGI (reference sequence). The CDR3 has 14 residues.

The chain uses TRBV5-1 and TRBJ2-1; D is perhaps TRBD2 (6 bases). Germline values: CDR1 SGHRS, CDR2 YFSETQ. The CDR3 is 16 amino acids. The V and J ends lost 3 bases and 0 bases respectively, with 13 bases between them. CDR3 sequence (DNA): TGCGCCAGCAGCTCGCGGGGCGGTAGCTCCTACAATGAGCAGTTCTTC. The encoded protein is CASSSRGGSSYNEQFF.

This clonotype appeared many times. CDR3 in amino acids: CASTNGPHEAKNIQYF. The CDR3 DNA reads as TGTGCCAGCACCAACGGCCCCCATGAAGCCAAAAACATTCAGTACTTC. This chain uses TRBV12-3 or TRBV12-4 with TRBJ2-4, with D uncertain. V lost 7 bases, J lost 0 bases, and 16 bases lay in between. CDR3 length equals 16 residues.

In its sample, this clonotype was seen a few times. The chain combines TRBV29-1 with TRBJ2-4, with TRBD1 matching over 7 bases. Unmatched junction bases numbered 3, after V lost 1 base and J lost 0 bases. The CDR3 contains 15 residues. The germline gives CDR1 SQVTM, CDR2 ANQGSEA. CDR3 protein: CSVEGRQGAKNIQYF. The CDR3 nucleotides read TGCAGCGTTGAAGGCCGACAGGGAGCCAAAAACATTCAGTACTTC.

As to this clonotype: A far larger clone differs by one base, so this is likely a read error. The chain carries TRBV7-9 and TRBJ2-5; the D is unclear. This CDR3 region has 11 residues. V was cut by 6 bases and J by 1 base, with 3 bases left in between. Germline V lookup: CDR1 SEHNR, CDR2 FQNEAQ (reference sequence). The CDR3 reads CASRFQETQYF. Written as DNA, the CDR3 is TGTGCCAGCAGGTTCCAAGAGACCCAGTACTTC.